This T cell receptor (beta chain) was obtained from a study of CD8+ T cells in alopecia areata. V lost 2 bases to trimming and J lost 0 bases, with 14 bases between them. Per the germline V gene, CDR1 is SGHRS and CDR2 is YFSETQ. There are 16 residues in the CDR3. Following extraction, RNA underwent reverse transcription to cDNA, which served as the sequencing template. Clones were sequenced by immunoSEQ multiplex PCR, and TCRdb holds only the in-frame ones, with some missing. The sample consists of some 130,000 clones, 50% to 60% of them appearing once. This clone occurred a few times. The TCR originated in a human donor with alopecia areata. This chain uses TRBV5-1 with TRBJ1-1; D gene unclear. Sequences were derived from CD4+ T cells sorted from blood, sampled at week 0. The CDR3 spells CASSFVGRVMNTEAFF. CDR3 nucleotide sequence: TGCGCCAGCAGCTTTGTTGGGAGGGTCATGAACACTGAAGCTTTCTTT.